This T cell receptor beta chain was captured by sequencing in a study of T cell repertoires in cytomegalovirus infection. MiXCR was run by TCRdb on the reads, yielding one entry per CDR3 protein. The sample lists 150,000 to 200,000 distinct CDR3 sequences; approximately 19% were seen once. CDR3 length: 14 residues. J gave up 7 bases and V 0 bases, and 4 bases lay outside the gene matches. CDR1 SGHKS and CDR2 YYEKEE come from the germline V gene (reference sequence). The clonotype originates from a human donor in good health (CMV status not recorded). Some clones in this sample may be carry-over from other donors' samples. The J gene is TRBJ2-1, the V gene TRBV5-5, with 7 nucleotides matching TRBD1. Source material: PBMCs. The CDR3 loop reads CASSLAAGGNEQFF. In DNA form, the CDR3 reads TGTGCCAGCAGCTTGGCGGCAGGGGGAAATGAGCAGTTCTTC.